This T cell receptor beta chain comes out of a study of control samples from healthy donors and cancer patients. Using immunoSEQ multiplex PCR, the repertoire was profiled, and TCRdb retains in-frame clones only, with some absent. The sample lists around 130,000 clones, 70% to 90% seen once, with about 3.2% in the top ten. This receptor was identified in a man in his fifties or sixties in good health. Material: blood.

The CDR3 bases are TGTGCCAGCAGCTTAGCGTCCGGGACCTATGGCTACACCTTC. Protein product: CASSLASGTYGYTF. V and J are TRBV13 and TRBJ1-2; possibly TRBD1 for D (5 bases). Trimming shortened V by 1 base and J by 4 bases, and 10 bases separated the two germline ends. CDR3 size: 14 residues. Germline CDR1 reads PRHDT; CDR2 reads FYEKMQ (reference sequence).